This T cell receptor (beta chain) appears in the sequencing data of a study of blood T cell repertoires in COVID-19. About the research overall: COVID-19 samples, acute and convalescent, were from the United States, Italy and Spain. PBMCs, B-cell-depleted T cells, or T cells provided the cDNA or gDNA that made up the material.

Original processing methods: For nucleated cells, counts were estimated from reference gene primer amplification. Profiled with immunoSEQ multiplex PCR; TCRdb holds only in-frame clones, not every one. That table furnishes V, J and clone size, whereas the DNA furnished D and trimming. The sample has a few hundred thousand clones, approximately 85% seen once. This CDR3 is built from 16 residues. V lost 4 bases, J lost 7 bases, and 22 bases lay in between. Germline CDR1 and CDR2: LGHDT and YNNKEL (reference sequence). This TCR was recovered from a man aged 45-65 years with active or convalescent COVID-19. The chain uses TRBV3-1 (or the pseudogene TRBV3-2) and TRBJ1-2, with D possibly TRBD1 on 6 matching bases. Specimen: peripheral blood. The CDR3 is CASSPYPDSLGGGYTF. CDR3 DNA sequence: TGTGCCAGCAGCCCGTACCCGGACTCCCTAGGGGGTGGCTACACCTTC.